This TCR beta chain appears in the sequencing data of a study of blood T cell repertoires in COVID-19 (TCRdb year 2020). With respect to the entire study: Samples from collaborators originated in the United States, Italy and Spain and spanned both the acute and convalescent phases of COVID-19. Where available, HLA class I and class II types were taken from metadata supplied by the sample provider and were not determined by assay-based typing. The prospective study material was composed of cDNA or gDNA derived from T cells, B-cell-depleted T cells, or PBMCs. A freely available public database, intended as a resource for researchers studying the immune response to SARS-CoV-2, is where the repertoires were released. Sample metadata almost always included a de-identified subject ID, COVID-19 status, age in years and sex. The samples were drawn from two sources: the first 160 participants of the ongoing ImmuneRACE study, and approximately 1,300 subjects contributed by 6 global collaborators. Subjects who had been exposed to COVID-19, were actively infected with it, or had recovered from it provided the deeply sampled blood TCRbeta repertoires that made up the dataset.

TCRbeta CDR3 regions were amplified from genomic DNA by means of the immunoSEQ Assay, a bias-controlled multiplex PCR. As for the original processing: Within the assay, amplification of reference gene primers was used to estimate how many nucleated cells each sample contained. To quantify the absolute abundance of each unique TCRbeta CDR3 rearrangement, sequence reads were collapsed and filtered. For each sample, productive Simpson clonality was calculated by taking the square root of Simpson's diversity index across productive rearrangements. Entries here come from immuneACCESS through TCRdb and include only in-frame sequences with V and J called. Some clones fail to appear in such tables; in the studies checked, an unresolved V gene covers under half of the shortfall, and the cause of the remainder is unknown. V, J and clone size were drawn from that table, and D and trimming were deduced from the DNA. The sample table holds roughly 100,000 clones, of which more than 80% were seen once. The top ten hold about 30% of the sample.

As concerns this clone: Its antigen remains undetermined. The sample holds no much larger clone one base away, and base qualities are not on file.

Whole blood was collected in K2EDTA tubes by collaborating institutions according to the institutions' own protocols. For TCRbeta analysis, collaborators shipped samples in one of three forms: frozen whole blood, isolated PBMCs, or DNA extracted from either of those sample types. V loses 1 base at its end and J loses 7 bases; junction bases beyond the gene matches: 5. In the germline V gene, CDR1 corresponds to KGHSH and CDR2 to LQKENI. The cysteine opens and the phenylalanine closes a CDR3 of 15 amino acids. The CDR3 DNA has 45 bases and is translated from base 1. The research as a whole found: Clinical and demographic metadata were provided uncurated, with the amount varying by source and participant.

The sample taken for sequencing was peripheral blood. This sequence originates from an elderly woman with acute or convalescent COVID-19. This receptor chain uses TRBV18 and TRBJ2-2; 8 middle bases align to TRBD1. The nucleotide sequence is TGTGCCAGCTCACCACTAGGACAGGGCATCGGGGAGCTGTTTTTT. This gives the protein CASSPLGQGIGELFF.